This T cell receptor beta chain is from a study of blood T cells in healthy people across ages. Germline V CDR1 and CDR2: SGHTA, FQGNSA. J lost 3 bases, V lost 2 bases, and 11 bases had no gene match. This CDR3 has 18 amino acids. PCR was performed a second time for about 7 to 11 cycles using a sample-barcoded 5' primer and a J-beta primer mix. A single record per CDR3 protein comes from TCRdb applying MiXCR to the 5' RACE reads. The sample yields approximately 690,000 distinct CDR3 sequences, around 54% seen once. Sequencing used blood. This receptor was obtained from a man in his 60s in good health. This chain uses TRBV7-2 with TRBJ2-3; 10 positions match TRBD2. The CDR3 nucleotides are TGTGCCAGCAGCTTAAGGTCTAGCGGGGGTATCAGGACAGATACGCAGTATTTT. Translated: CASSLRSSGGIRTDTQYF.